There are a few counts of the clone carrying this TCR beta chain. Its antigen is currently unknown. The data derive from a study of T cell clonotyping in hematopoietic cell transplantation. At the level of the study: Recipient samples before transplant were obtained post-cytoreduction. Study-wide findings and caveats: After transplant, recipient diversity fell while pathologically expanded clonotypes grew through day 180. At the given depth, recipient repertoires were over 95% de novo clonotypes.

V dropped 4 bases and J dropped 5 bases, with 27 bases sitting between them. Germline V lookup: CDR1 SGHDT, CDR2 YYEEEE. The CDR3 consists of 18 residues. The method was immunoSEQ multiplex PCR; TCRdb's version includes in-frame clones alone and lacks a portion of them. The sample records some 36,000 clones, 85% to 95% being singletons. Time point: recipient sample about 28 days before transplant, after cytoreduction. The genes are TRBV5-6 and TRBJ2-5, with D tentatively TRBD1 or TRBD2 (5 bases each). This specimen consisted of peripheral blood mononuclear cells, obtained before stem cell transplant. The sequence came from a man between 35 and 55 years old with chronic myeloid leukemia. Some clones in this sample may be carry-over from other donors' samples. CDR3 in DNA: TGTGCCAGCAGCCCCGAGGGGTCCGAACTCCTACCATATGAGACCCAGTACTTC. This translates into CASSPEGSELLPYETQYF.